This T cell receptor (beta chain) was recorded in a study of shared clonotypes between healthy human individuals. CDR1 is MDHEN and CDR2 is SYDVKM in the germline V gene. This CDR3 has 13 amino acids. V was clipped by 11 bases and J by 3 bases, with 16 bases between them. Adults of Caucasian background living in Nashville, Tennessee made up all donors. The authors ran the assay at deep level. The input for sorted-subset replicate PCRs was around 0.2 ug DNA, tens of thousands of T cell genomes. The assay was immunoSEQ multiplex PCR, and TCRdb's table has in-frame clones only and misses some. The sample includes approximately 980,000 clones, roughly 72% of them seen just once.

Material: memory CD4+ T cells sorted from blood. Subset in this sample: CD45RA-negative fraction. The clonotype comes from a man between 18 and 29 years old in good health. The chain couples TRBV28 to TRBJ1-2; tentative D call: TRBD1 (6 bases). The DNA of the CDR3 is TGTGCCGGTCGGACACAGGGAGACTATGGCTACACCTTC. Its protein is CAGRTQGDYGYTF.